A selection of T cell receptor beta chains follows, all from one sample in a study of T cells in localized non-small cell lung cancer. Generated by immunoSEQ multiplex PCR, the TCRdb table keeps only in-frame clones and is missing some. Of around 1,800 clones in the sample, approximately 30% were seen once. The sequencing here drew on lung tumor tissue, taken before any cancer treatment. All receptors come from a male donor aged 60 or over with stage III squamous cell lung carcinoma. Each CDR3 is given with its conserved first and last residue. A D gene is named only where the DNA matches it firmly. Clone size, where shown, is once, few, many, or a class for clones that have expanded.

V,J,D,size,CDR3,DNA
TRBV5-1,TRBJ1-1,TRBD1,-,CASSLNGQGTNTEAFF,TGCGCCAGCAGCTTAAACGGACAGGGAACGAACACTGAAGCTTTCTTT
TRBV29-1,TRBJ1-6,TRBD1,-,CSASGTENSPLHF,TGCAGCGCATCCGGGACAGAGAATTCACCCCTCCACTTT
TRBV10-3,TRBJ2-3,-,-,CASGRGSLPTDTQYF,TGTGCCAGCGGCCGCGGCTCCCTCCCCACAGATACGCAGTATTTT
TRBV11-3,TRBJ1-6,-,few,CASSFLLEGSPLHF,TGTGCCAGCAGCTTTCTCTTAGAGGGCTCACCCCTCCACTTT
TRBV11-3,TRBJ2-1,-,-,CASSLDHSLYNEQFF,TGTGCCAGCAGCTTAGACCACAGCTTATACAATGAGCAGTTCTTC
TRBV6-8,TRBJ2-7,TRBD1,few,CASSQDRAFVYEQYF,TGTGCCAGCAGTCAAGACAGGGCGTTCGTCTACGAGCAGTACTTC
TRBV9,TRBJ2-1,-,few,CASSVGPILAEQFF,TGTGCCAGCAGCGTAGGACCCATATTGGCTGAGCAGTTCTTC
TRBV9,TRBJ2-5,-,few,CASSEGRNGETQYF,TGTGCCAGCAGTGAGGGCAGGAACGGAGAGACCCAGTACTTC
TRBV25-1,TRBJ1-5,-,few,CASSVGSNQPQHF,TGTGCCAGCAGTGTCGGGAGCAATCAGCCCCAGCATTTT
TRBV9,TRBJ1-6,-,few,CASSVGPGNSPLHF,TGTGCCAGCAGCGTAGGTCCAGGGAATTCACCCCTCCACTTT
TRBV6-8,TRBJ1-3,-,few,CASVRTVSGNTIYF,TGTGCCAGCGTCCGGACAGTTTCTGGAAACACCATATATTTT
TRBV11-3,TRBJ1-6,-,few,CASSGGGPGQNSPLHF,TGTGCCAGCAGCGGTGGCGGGCCAGGGCAAAATTCACCCCTCCACTTT
TRBV11-3,TRBJ1-2,-,medium-sized,CASTYPPGPTNYGYTF,TGTGCCAGCACCTACCCCCCGGGACCGACTAACTATGGCTACACCTTC
TRBV12-5,TRBJ2-3,TRBD1,-,CASELTGGSTDTQYF,TGTGCTAGTGAACTGACAGGGGGAAGCACAGATACGCAGTATTTT
TRBV28,TRBJ1-1,-,once,CASSSPARNTEAFF,TGTGCCAGCAGTTCCCCTGCGAGGAACACTGAAGCTTTCTTT
TRBV6-8,TRBJ2-3,-,few,CASRSGTPPMGTQYF,TGTGCCAGCAGATCCGGGACTCCTCCCATGGGTACGCAGTATTTT
TRBV19,TRBJ2-5,-,-,CASRQAGETQYF,TGTGCCAGTAGGCAGGCGGGAGAGACCCAGTACTTC
TRBV14,TRBJ2-5,-,-,CASSAGRFIETQYF,TGTGCCAGCAGCGCGGGGCGATTTATTGAGACCCAGTACTTC
TRBV6-8,TRBJ2-7,-,medium-sized,CASGGSHYEQYF,TGTGCCAGCGGTGGGAGCCACTACGAGCAGTACTTC
TRBV6-8,TRBJ2-7,TRBD1,few,CASSYEGARSYEQYF,TGTGCCAGCAGTTACGAGGGGGCACGTTCCTACGAGCAGTACTTC
TRBV30,TRBJ1-2,TRBD1,few,CAWSPWDRTNYGYTF,TGTGCCTGGAGCCCTTGGGACAGAACTAACTATGGCTACACCTTC
TRBV19,TRBJ1-2,TRBD1,-,CASSLRDREAGYTF,TGTGCCAGTAGTCTACGGGACAGGGAAGCTGGCTACACCTTC
TRBV12-2,TRBJ1-2,-,medium-sized,CASQLRESNYGYTF,TGTGCTTCTCAGCTTAGGGAATCTAACTATGGCTACACCTTC
TRBV9,TRBJ1-4,TRBD1,-,CAGETGVREKLFF,TGTGCCGGGGAGACAGGGGTGAGGGAAAAACTGTTTTTT
TRBV18,TRBJ2-2,-,-,CASSSKTTGELFF,TGTGCCAGCTCATCAAAGACTACCGGGGAGCTGTTTTTT
TRBV19,TRBJ2-5,-,-,CASSMSLGGRETQYF,TGTGCCAGTAGTATGAGCCTAGGAGGTAGAGAGACCCAGTACTTC
TRBV9,TRBJ2-5,-,few,CASSVEVGGLQETQYF,TGTGCCAGCAGCGTAGAGGTGGGGGGCCTACAAGAGACCCAGTACTTC
TRBV19,TRBJ1-5,-,-,CASNPGRNQPQHF,TGTGCCAGTAACCCCGGGCGCAATCAGCCCCAGCATTTT
TRBV19,TRBJ2-2,-,-,CASTIDGANTGELFF,TGTGCCAGTACCATAGATGGCGCGAACACCGGGGAGCTGTTTTTT
TRBV11-3,TRBJ1-1,TRBD1,medium-sized,CASSLGQGMNTEAFF,TGTGCCAGCAGCTTGGGACAGGGGATGAACACTGAAGCTTTCTTT
TRBV12-2,TRBJ2-2,-,few,CAGTAAAQTGELFF,TGTGCCGGGACAGCCGCGGCGCAGACCGGGGAGCTGTTTTTT
TRBV11-3,TRBJ2-5,-,few,CASSLTSIFQETQYF,TGTGCCAGCAGCTTAACCTCGATCTTCCAAGAGACCCAGTACTTC
TRBV15,TRBJ2-3,TRBD1,-,CATSRTPDRALDTQYF,TGTGCCACCAGCAGAACCCCGGACAGGGCTTTAGATACGCAGTATTTT
TRBV9,TRBJ2-3,TRBD2,few,CASRWTSGGSNTQYF,TGTGCCAGCAGATGGACTAGCGGGGGATCAAATACGCAGTATTTT
TRBV11-3,TRBJ1-2,-,medium-sized,CASSLNREALYGYTF,TGTGCCAGCAGCTTGAACAGGGAGGCCCTCTATGGCTACACCTTC
TRBV14,TRBJ1-1,TRBD1,-,CASNGQGDTEAFF,TGTGCCAGCAACGGTCAGGGGGACACTGAAGCTTTCTTT
TRBV11-3,TRBJ1-5,-,medium-sized,CASSDFTGTNSNQPQHF,TGTGCCAGCAGCGACTTTACAGGAACAAATAGCAATCAGCCCCAGCATTTT
TRBV11-3,TRBJ1-5,-,medium-sized,CASSLRGRGEPQHF,TGTGCCAGCAGCCTTAGAGGAAGGGGAGAGCCCCAGCATTTT
TRBV18,TRBJ1-4,TRBD1,-,CASSSHPVDRAEKLFF,TGTGCCAGCTCATCTCACCCGGTCGACAGGGCTGAAAAACTGTTTTTT
TRBV11-3,TRBJ1-4,TRBD1,-,CASSLVGTGGEKLFF,TGTGCCAGCAGCTTAGTGGGGACAGGGGGCGAAAAACTGTTTTTT
TRBV6-8,TRBJ1-3,-,large,CASRPQRTVHSGNTIYF,TGTGCCAGCAGGCCTCAGAGGACAGTCCACTCTGGAAACACCATATATTTT
TRBV19,TRBJ2-5,-,-,CASSIQVTETQYF,TGTGCCAGTAGTATACAGGTCACAGAGACCCAGTACTTC
TRBV18,TRBJ1-4,TRBD1,once,CASSPGTARRLNEKLFF,TGTGCCAGCTCACCTGGGACAGCGAGGCGCCTTAATGAAAAACTGTTTTTT
TRBV7-5,TRBJ1-1,-,-,CASSLAGVGTEAFF,TGTGCCAGCAGCTTGGCAGGTGTTGGCACTGAAGCTTTCTTT
TRBV19,TRBJ1-2,-,-,CAVGTLNYGYTF,TGTGCCGTCGGGACACTTAACTATGGCTACACCTTC
TRBV19,TRBJ2-1,TRBD2,-,CASSRTSGGANEQFF,TGTGCCAGTAGTAGAACTAGCGGGGGTGCAAATGAGCAGTTCTTC
TRBV29-1,TRBJ1-2,TRBD1,-,CSARRGQGAGGYTF,TGCAGCGCCCGTAGAGGACAGGGGGCAGGCGGCTACACCTTC